This T cell receptor beta chain was sequenced for a study of cytomegalovirus exposure and HLA in healthy donors. Study in general: Early release data held about 92 million unique TCRs from HLA-typed donors. Whole-study results and caveats: Later analysis identified several of the most significant clusters that appeared linked to common viral pathogens. Segments of the TCR beta V type were, in most cases, productive about 90% or about 30% of the time in an earlier analysis. Evidence from a later analysis indicated that most CMV-associated TCR beta chains looked HLA-restricted.

Trimming took 3 bases from V and 4 from J; bases not matched to a gene: 11. The CDR3 sequence is 16 residues long. The germline V gene encodes CDR1 KGHSH and CDR2 LQKENI. PCR employed 60 Vbeta and 13 Jbeta primers. Sequencing used immunoSEQ multiplex PCR; TCRdb keeps in-frame clones, though not all of them. Of about 81,000 clones listed, approximately 90% were seen once; the top ten hold roughly 2.3%. In this sample, this clone turned up once. Its antigen remains unidentified. The specimen was PBMCs. J is TRBJ2-5 and V is TRBV18, with 7 nucleotides matching TRBD2. The origin of this receptor is a man younger than 35 in good health and CMV-seronegative. In DNA, the CDR3 is TGTGCCAGCTCACCGACCGGACTAGGATTTTCAGAGACCCAGTACTTC. Translation gives CASSPTGLGFSETQYF.